This T cell receptor beta chain came from a study of shared clonotypes between healthy human individuals (dated by TCRdb to about 2020). For the wider study: The cohort comprised a couple of women and a few men aged 18 to 49 years. To estimate repertoire size and how much clonotypes are shared between individuals, the study performed deep sequencing of blood TCR repertoires from about 5 healthy adults. To increase sequencing depth and limit assay-specific biases, TCR repertoire library preparation and sequencing were carried out by different laboratories using diverse techniques. Per donor, three plates each were used for CD4 naive and CD4 memory, two for CD8 naive, and one for CD8 memory. Each donor's leukapheresis produced roughly between roughly 0.85 and 9.5 billion PBMCs. Study-wide conclusions, independent of this receptor: Across a few donors, approximately 4.6% of naive CD4, roughly 3.5% of naive CD8, 2.3% of memory CD4, and approximately 0.4% of memory CD8 clonotypes were shared. Because the study included only a small number of donors, the genetic and exposure-history diversity represented was limited. Compared with non-shared clonotypes, the clonotypes found in all four sorted-subset donors had higher generation probabilities. Only blood was sampled, and tissue TCR repertoires likely differ from those in blood. Pairwise subsampling led to the expectation that sequencing depth would affect the degree of clonotype sharing among donors. Larger estimated clonotype richness was generally found for naive subsets than for memory subsets. Incomplete sequencing was indicated by rarefaction of sorted-subset datasets, despite the large sequencing depth.

Donors were healthy HIV-negative adults with no recently reported acute infections or vaccinations. All donors were Caucasian adults living in Nashville, Tennessee, USA. CD4+ T cells were enriched through magnetic negative selection, after which naive cells were positively selected on CD45RA and the remaining negative fraction served as the memory subset. After blood collection by leukapheresis, PBMCs were isolated using Ficoll-Histopaque density gradient centrifugation and then cryopreserved in the vapor phase of liquid nitrogen. Analytical flow cytometry was used to check the purity and quantity of every magnetically sorted T cell population. Each sorted fraction had its genomic DNA isolated and then quantified by UV absorbance on a Nanodrop 2000c. Comments on this clone: Its antigen remains undetermined. No much larger clone exists at a distance of one base, and base qualities are not known.

Using the deep immunoSEQ assay, TCR CDR3 regions were amplified from genomic DNA by multiplex PCR. Genomic DNA extracted from each cell subset was distributed evenly over all wells of several immunoSEQ 96-well plates, and each plate served as one replicate. Each replicate PCR for sorted subsets received 200 ng genomic DNA, equal to roughly 29,000 T cell genomes. Purified libraries were measured with a Qubit 3.0 fluorometer, size-checked on a Bioanalyzer 2100, and measured again with the KAPA Library Quantification kit. Every immunoSEQ 96-well plate was sequenced on a separate single-read 150-cycle Illumina NextSeq 550 flow cell. As for the original processing: The immunoSEQ output contained only junctional sequences without quality scores, so filtering could not match that applied to full-length reads. Sequences were annotated with PyIR, a Python wrapper for IgBLAST v1.9, and V/J genes and CDR3 were assigned using IMGT germline references. Reads were removed for weak V/J assignments (E-value above 1e-6), missing CDR3, stop codons, out-of-frame junctions, or ambiguous translated residues. A V3J clonotype was defined by an identical inferred V gene, J gene, and CDR3 amino acid sequence. Percentage overlap between repertoires was calculated by dividing the number of shared unique clonotypes by the size of the smaller repertoire. Richness of each repertoire was evaluated using RTK rarefaction, the Chao1 estimator, and Recon v2.1 estimates of unobserved clonotypes. Generation probabilities were computed with OLGA for all TCRbeta clonotypes obtained by the gDNA method from a few donors. In its TCRdb copy, this immuneACCESS table keeps in-frame sequences only and misses some clones. Where compared with another copy, unresolved V genes explain less than half of these, and the others have no known cause. That table supplies the V and J calls and clone size; D and trimming were determined from the DNA. In all, the sample holds around 720,000 clones, and 73% of those were seen once. The top ten clones comprise around 1.7% of the sample.

The receptor's source is a woman in her twenties or thirties in good health. Sequencing input: memory CD4+ T cells sorted from blood. This specimen's cell subset or site label, interpreted: CD45RA-negative fraction.

The CDR3: CASSLIRTGSYEQYF. In nucleotide form, the sequence is TGTGCCAGCAGTTTAATCAGGACAGGCAGCTACGAGCAGTACTTC. The V and J genes are TRBV28 and TRBJ2-7; a stretch of 7 junction bases matches TRBD1. Clipping removes 2 bases from V and 3 bases from J, with 7 as the unmatched junction base count. Measured from the cysteine to the phenylalanine, the CDR3 is 15 residues long. The DNA shown is the 45-base CDR3, in frame from base 1. Taken from the germline V gene, the CDR1 and CDR2 loops are MDHEN and SYDVKM.